A single sample gave rise to the 5 T cell receptor beta chains below, sequenced in a study of blood T cell repertoires in COVID-19. Assay used: immunoSEQ multiplex PCR; TCRdb lists only in-frame clones, some missing. Found here are 150,000 to 200,000 clones, more than 75% of them singletons; the top ten hold 17%. Specimen: PBMCs or T cells enriched from blood (not recorded which). These receptors originate from a woman in her forties or fifties with acute COVID-19.

The chain couples TRBV7-2 to TRBJ2-1, with 14 bases aligning to TRBD2. With 5 bases clipped from V and 6 bases from J, the junction kept 9 bases outside the gene matches. The CDR3 consists of 17 residues. Germline lookup yields CDR1 SGHTA and CDR2 FQGNSA. CDR3: CASSQRLAGGPGNEQFF. The CDR3 nucleotides are TGTGCCAGCAGCCAGAGACTAGCGGGGGGGCCAGGCAATGAGCAGTTCTTC.

This clone appeared a single time. The chain links TRBV7-2 to TRBJ2-5, with 10 bases lining up with TRBD2. The CDR3 runs 16 residues. Germline V gene sequence: CDR1 SGHTA, CDR2 FQGNSA. V lost 1 base, J lost 5 bases, and 7 bases stayed unmatched. The CDR3 reads CASSLERGGRGETQYF. DNA of the CDR3: TGTGCCAGCAGCTTAGAGCGGGGGGGCCGAGGTGAGACCCAGTACTTC.

This chain joins TRBV19 and TRBJ1-4; the D gene is possibly TRBD1 (6 bases). Germline-derived CDR1 and CDR2 are LNHDA and SQIVND (reference sequence). The CDR3 covers 16 residues. The V end lost 4 bases, the J end lost 2 bases, and 14 bases lay between the germline ends. CDR3 coding DNA: TGTGCCAGTAGTAGGACAGCGATGATCACTAATGAAAAACTGTTTTTT. Encoded protein: CASSRTAMITNEKLFF. The complete variable domain, with remaining parts taken from reference TRBV19 and TRBJ1-4, reads DGGITQSPKYLFRKEGQNVTLSCEQNLNHDAMYWYRQDPGQGLRLIYYSQIVNDFQKGDIAEGYSVSREKKESFPLTVTSAQKNPTAFYLCASSRTAMITNEKLFFGSGTQLSVL.

The chain uses TRBV2 and TRBJ1-5, with 9 positions matching TRBD1. CDR1 is SNHLY and CDR2 is FYNNEI in the germline V gene. V dropped 7 bases and J dropped 4; count of bases not matched to a gene: 11. The CDR3 spans 16 residues. CDR3 sequence reads: CASTLSIGQGNQPQHF. In nucleotides, the CDR3 is TGTGCCAGCACTCTTTCCATAGGACAGGGGAATCAGCCCCAGCATTTT.

This chain joins TRBV7-2 and TRBJ2-1; TRBD2 aligns across 12 bases. V trimming: 2 bases; J trimming: 4 bases; junction bases outside the gene matches: 0. Per germline, CDR1 SGHTA and CDR2 FQGNSA. The CDR3 is made up of 15 amino acids. This chain's CDR3 is CASSLLAGGYNEQFF. The CDR3 DNA is TGTGCCAGCAGCTTACTAGCGGGGGGGTACAATGAGCAGTTCTTC.